This T cell receptor (beta chain) was profiled in a study of blood T cell repertoires in COVID-19. The overall study: Nucleic acid was either cDNA or gDNA, and it came from T cells, B-cell-depleted T cells, or PBMCs.

Germline V gives CDR1 SGHRS, CDR2 YFSETQ. Trimming at V came to 1 base and at J to 5 bases, leaving 11 bases not matched to a gene. This CDR3 comprises 16 residues. Per the authors' pipeline: The authors estimated nucleated cell counts from reference gene primer amplification. Data came from immunoSEQ multiplex PCR; TCRdb stores just in-frame clones and leaves some out. The V and J calls and clone size come from that table; D and trimming were worked out from the DNA. The table shows 300,000 to 400,000 clones, with about 89% occurring only once. This chain connects TRBV5-1 to TRBJ1-2; 7 nucleotides align to TRBD1. The origin of this receptor is a woman younger than 45 with COVID-19, enrolled during active disease. The sample was peripheral blood. Here the CDR3 reads CASSLNAPGQKYGYTF. The CDR3 nucleotides are TGCGCCAGCAGCTTGAATGCCCCGGGACAGAAATATGGCTACACCTTC.